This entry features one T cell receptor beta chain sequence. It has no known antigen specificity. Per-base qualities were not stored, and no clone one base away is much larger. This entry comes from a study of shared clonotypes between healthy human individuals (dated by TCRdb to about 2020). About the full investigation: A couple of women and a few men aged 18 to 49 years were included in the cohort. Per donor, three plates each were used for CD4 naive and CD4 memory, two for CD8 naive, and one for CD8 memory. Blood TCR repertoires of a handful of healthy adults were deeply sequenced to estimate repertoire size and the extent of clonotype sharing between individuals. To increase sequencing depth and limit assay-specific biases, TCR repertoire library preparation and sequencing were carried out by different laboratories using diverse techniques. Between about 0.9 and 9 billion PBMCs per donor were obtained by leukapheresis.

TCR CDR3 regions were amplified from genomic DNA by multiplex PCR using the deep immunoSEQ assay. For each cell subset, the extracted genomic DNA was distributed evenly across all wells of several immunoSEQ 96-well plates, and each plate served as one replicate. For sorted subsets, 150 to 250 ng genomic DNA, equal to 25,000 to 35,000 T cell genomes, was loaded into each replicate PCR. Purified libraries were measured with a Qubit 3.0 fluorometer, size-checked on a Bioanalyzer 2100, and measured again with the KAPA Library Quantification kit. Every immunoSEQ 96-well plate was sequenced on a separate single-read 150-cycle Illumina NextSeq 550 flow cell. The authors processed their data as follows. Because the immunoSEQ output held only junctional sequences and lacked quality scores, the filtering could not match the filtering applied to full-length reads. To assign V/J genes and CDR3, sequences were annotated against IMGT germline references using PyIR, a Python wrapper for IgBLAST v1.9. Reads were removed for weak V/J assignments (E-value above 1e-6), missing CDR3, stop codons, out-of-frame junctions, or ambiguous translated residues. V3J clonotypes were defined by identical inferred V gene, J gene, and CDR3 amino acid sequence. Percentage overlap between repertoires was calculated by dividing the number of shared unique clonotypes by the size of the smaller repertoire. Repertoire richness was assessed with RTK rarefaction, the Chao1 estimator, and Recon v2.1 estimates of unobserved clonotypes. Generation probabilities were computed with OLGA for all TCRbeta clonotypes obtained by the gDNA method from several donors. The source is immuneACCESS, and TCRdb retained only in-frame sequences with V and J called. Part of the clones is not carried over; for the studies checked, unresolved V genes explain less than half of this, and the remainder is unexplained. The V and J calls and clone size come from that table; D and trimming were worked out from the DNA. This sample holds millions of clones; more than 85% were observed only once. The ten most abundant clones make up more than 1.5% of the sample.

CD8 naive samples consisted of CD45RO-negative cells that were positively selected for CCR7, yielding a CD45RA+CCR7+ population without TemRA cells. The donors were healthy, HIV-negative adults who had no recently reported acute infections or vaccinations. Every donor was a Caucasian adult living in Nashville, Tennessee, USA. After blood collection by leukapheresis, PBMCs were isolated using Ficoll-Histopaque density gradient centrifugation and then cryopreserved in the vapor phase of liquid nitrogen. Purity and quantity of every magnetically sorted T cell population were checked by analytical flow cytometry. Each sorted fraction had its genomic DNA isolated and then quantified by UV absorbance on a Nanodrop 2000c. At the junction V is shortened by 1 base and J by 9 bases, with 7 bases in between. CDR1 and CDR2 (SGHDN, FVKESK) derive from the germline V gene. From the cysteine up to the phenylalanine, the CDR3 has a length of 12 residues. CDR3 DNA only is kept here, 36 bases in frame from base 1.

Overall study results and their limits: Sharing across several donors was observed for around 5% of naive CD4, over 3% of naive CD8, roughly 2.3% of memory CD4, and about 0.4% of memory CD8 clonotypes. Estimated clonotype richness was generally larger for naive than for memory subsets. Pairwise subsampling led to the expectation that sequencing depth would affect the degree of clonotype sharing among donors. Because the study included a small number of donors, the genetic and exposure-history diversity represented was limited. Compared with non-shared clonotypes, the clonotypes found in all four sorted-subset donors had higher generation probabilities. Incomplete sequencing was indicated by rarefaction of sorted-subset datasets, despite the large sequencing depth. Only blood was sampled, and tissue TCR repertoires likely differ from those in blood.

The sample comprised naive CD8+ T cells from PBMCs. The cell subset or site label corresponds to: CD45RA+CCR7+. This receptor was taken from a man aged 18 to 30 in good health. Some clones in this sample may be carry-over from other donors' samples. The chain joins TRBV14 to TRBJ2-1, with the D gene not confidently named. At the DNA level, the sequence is TGTGCCAGCAGCCAAGGAAGGCCTGAGCAGTTCTTC. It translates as CASSQGRPEQFF.